This T cell receptor (beta chain) was observed in a study of blood T cells in healthy people across ages. This CDR3 comprises 15 residues. Per germline, CDR1 MNHEY and CDR2 SMNVEV (reference sequence). Together with a sample-barcoded 5' primer, a J-beta primer mix was included in a second PCR lasting about 7 to 11 cycles. TCRdb ran MiXCR on the 5' RACE reads and lists one entry per CDR3 protein. The data show approximately 690,000 distinct CDR3 sequences, roughly 58% seen once. The chain is built from TRBV27 and TRBJ2-4, with 9 positions matching TRBD2. The J call may be faulty, since TRBJ2-5 better matches the DNA end. Input material: blood. This receptor was identified in a man aged 55 to 70 in good health. The CDR3 nucleotides are TGTGCCAGCAGTTTAAGAGCGGGGGGCCGAGAGACCCAGTACTTC. It encodes CASSLRAGGRETQYF.